Listed here are 3 T cell receptor beta chains from one sample, sequenced in a study of blood T cell repertoires in COVID-19. TCRdb's copy holds only in-frame clones and misses some; the assay was immunoSEQ multiplex PCR. The table includes roughly 100,000 clones, more than 75% detected once. Sequencing was performed on peripheral blood. The origin of the receptors is a man between 60 and 75 years old with acute or convalescent COVID-19.

The rearrangement joins TRBV24-1 to TRBJ2-3; 9 bases agree with TRBD1. The CDR3 has 16 amino acids. J lost 1 base, V lost 3 bases, and 4 bases had no gene match. CDR1 is KGHDR, CDR2 SFDVKD, per germline. In DNA form, the CDR3 reads TGTGCCACCAGTGATGGGGGGACAGGGCGCACAGATACGCAGTATTTT. Its translation is CATSDGGTGRTDTQYF.

The chain carries TRBV27 and TRBJ2-7, with TRBD2 as a possible D gene (6 bases). Germline V gene data show CDR1 as MNHEY and CDR2 as SMNVEV (reference sequence). The germline V and J ends were trimmed by 2 bases and 0 bases, with 14 bases remaining between them. The length of the CDR3 is 16 residues. The CDR3 loop is CASSLVGAGSSYEQYF. The CDR3 coding sequence is TGTGCCAGCAGTTTAGTAGGTGCGGGGTCCTCCTACGAGCAGTACTTC.

The rearrangement links TRBV6-2 or TRBV6-3 to TRBJ2-7; D might be TRBD1 (6 bases). This CDR3 is 14 amino acids long. CDR1 is MNHEY, CDR2 SVGEGT, per germline. The ends were cut back, 2 bases at V and 5 bases at J, with 13 bases in the middle. CDR3 coding DNA: TGTGCCAGCAGTTACGGTGGGACATCCCACGAGCAGTACGTC. It translates to CASSYGGTSHEQYV.